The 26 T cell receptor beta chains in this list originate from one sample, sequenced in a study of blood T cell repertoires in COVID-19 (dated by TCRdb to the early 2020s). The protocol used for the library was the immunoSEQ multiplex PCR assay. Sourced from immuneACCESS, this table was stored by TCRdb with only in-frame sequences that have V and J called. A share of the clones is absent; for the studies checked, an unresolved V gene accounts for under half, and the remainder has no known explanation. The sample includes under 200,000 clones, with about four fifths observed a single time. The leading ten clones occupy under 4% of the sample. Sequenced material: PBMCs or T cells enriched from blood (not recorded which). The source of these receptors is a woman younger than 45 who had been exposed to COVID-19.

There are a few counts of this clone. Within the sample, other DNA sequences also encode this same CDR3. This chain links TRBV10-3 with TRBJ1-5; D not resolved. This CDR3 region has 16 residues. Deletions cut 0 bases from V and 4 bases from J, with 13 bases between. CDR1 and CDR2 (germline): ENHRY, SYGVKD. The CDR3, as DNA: TGTGCCATCAGTGAGTCAACCCCCGGAGGGAATCAGCCCCAGCATTTT. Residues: CAISESTPGGNQPQHF.

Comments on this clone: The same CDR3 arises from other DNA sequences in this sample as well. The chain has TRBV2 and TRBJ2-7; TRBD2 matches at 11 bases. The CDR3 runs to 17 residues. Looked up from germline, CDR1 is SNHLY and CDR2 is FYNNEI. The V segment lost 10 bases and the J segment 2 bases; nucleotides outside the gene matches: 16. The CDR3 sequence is CAIPLGTSGGPTYEQYF. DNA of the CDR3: TGTGCCATACCTCTCGGGACTAGCGGAGGGCCAACCTACGAGCAGTACTTC.

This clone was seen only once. The CDR3 DNA follows: TGTGCCAGCAGCTTCCCCCGGGGACAGGCCAACTATGGCTACACCTTC. Translating it yields CASSFPRGQANYGYTF. The chain joins TRBV11-2 to TRBJ1-2; 8 nucleotides match TRBD1. With V trimmed by 3 bases and J by 2 bases, 8 bases remained unmatched. The germline CDR1 and CDR2 sequences are SGHAT and FQNNGV. This CDR3 has 16 residues.

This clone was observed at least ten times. CDR3: CASSYLAGELFF. The CDR3 nucleotides are TGTGCCAGCAGCTATCTAGCCGGGGAGCTGTTTTTT. The genes are TRBV11-3 and TRBJ2-2; no reliable D call. The CDR3 runs 12 residues. V dropped 4 bases and J dropped 6 bases, with 6 bases sitting between them. The V gene's germline CDR1 is SGHNT and CDR2 YENEEA.

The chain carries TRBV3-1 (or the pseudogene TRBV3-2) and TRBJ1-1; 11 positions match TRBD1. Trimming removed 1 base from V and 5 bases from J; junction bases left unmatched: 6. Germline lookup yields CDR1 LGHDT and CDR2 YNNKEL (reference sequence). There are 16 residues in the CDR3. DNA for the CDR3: TGTGCCAGCAGCCAAGCCTATGGACAGGGGGCGACTGAAGCTTTCTTT. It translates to CASSQAYGQGATEAFF.

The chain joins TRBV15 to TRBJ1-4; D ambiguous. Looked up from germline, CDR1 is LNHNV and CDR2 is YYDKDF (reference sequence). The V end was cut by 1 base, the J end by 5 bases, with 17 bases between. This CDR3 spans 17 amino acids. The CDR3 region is CATSRAGVMASNEKLFF. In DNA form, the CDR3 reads TGTGCCACCAGCAGAGCGGGAGTTATGGCAAGCAATGAAAAACTGTTTTTT.

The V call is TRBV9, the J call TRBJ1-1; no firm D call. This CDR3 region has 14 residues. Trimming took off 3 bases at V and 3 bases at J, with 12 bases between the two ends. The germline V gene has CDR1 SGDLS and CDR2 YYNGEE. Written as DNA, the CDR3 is TGTGCCAGCAGCGCCGGAGGGCCCTACACTGAAGCTTTCTTT. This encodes CASSAGGPYTEAFF.

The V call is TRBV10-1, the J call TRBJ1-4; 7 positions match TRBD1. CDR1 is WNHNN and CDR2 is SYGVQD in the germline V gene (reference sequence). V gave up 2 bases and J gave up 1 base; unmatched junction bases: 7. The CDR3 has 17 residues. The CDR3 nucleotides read TGCGCCAGCAGTGAGCCCACCTACAGGGGAACTAATGAAAAACTGTTTTTT. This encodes CASSEPTYRGTNEKLFF.

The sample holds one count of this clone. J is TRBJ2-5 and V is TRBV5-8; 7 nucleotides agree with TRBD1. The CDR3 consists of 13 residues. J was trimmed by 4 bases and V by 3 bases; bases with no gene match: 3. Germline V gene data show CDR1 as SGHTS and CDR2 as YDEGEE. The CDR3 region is CASSSTGRETQYF. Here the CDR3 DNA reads TGTGCCAGCAGCTCGACAGGGCGAGAGACCCAGTACTTC.

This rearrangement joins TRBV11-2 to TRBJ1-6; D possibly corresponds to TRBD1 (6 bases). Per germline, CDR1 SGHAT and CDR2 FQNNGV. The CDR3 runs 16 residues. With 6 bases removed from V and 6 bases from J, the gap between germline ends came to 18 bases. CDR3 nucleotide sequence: TGTGCCAGCAGAAGGGACACCTTCACTCTTAATTCACCCCTCCACTTT. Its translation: CASRRDTFTLNSPLHF. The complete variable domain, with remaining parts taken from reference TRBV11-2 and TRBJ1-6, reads EAGVAQSPRYKIIEKRQSVAFWCNPISGHATLYWYQQILGQGPKLLIQFQNNGVVDDSQLPKDRFSAERLKGVDSTLKIQPAKLEDSAVYLCASRRDTFTLNSPLHFGNGTRLTVT.

CDR3 loop: CASSSDRYEQYF. CDR3 bases: TGTGCCAGCAGCTCTGACAGATACGAGCAGTACTTC. V is TRBV5-4 and J is TRBJ2-7, with D possibly matching TRBD1 (5 bases). The CDR3 consists of 12 residues. Germline CDR1 reads SGHNT; CDR2 reads YYREEE (reference sequence). Trimming took 3 bases from V and 4 from J, leaving 8 bases between them.

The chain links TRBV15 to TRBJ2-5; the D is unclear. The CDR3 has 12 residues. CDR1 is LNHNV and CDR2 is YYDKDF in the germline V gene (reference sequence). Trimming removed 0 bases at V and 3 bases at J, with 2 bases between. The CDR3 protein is CATSRDEETQYF. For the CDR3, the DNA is TGTGCCACCAGCAGAGACGAAGAGACCCAGTACTTC.

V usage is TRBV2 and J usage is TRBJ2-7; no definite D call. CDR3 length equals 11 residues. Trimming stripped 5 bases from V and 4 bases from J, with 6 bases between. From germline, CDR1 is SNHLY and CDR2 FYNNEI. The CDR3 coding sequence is TGTGCCAGCAGTTCGGGTTACGAGCAGTACTTC. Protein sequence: CASSSGYEQYF. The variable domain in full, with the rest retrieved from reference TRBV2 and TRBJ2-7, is EPEVTQTPSHQVTQMGQEVILRCVPISNHLYFYWYRQILGQKVEFLVSFYNNEISEKSEIFDDQFSVERPDGSNFTLKIRSTKLEDSAMYFCASSSGYEQYFGPGTRLTVT.

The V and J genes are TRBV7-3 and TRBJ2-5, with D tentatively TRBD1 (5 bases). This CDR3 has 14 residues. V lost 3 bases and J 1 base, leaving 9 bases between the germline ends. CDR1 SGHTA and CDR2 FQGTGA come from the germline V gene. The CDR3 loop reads CASSLGQGQETQYF. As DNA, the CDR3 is TGTGCCAGCAGCTTGGGTCAGGGCCAAGAGACCCAGTACTTC.

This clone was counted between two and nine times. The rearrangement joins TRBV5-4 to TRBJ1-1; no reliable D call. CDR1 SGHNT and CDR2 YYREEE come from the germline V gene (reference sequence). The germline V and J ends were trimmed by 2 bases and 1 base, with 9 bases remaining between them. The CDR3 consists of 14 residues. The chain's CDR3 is CASSFGLGNTEAFF. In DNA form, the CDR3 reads TGTGCCAGCAGCTTCGGCCTAGGGAACACTGAAGCTTTCTTT.

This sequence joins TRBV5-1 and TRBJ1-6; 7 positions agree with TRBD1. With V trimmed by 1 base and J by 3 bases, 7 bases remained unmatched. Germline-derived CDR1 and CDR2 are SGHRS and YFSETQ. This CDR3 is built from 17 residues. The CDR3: CASSLTGTEIYNSPLHF. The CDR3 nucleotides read TGCGCCAGCAGCTTGACCGGGACAGAGATCTATAATTCACCCCTCCACTTT.

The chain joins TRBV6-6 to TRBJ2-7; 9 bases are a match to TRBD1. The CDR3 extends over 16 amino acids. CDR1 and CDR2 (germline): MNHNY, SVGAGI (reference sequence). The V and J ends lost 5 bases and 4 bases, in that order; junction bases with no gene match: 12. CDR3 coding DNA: TGTGCCAGCAGTCAGCAGGACAGGGGCACCCGTTACGAGCAGTACTTC. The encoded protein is CASSQQDRGTRYEQYF.

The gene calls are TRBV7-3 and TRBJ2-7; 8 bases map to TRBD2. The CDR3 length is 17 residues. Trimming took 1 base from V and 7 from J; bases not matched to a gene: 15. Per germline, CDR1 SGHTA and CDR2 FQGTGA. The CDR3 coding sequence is TGTGCCAGCAGCTTAAGTGGGTCTAGCGGGTTCTCTGGGGAGCAGTACTTC. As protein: CASSLSGSSGFSGEQYF.

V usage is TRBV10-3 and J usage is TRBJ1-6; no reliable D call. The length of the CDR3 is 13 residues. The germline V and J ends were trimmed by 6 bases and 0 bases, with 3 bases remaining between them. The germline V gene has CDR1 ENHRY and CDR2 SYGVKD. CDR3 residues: CAIRRSYNSPLHF. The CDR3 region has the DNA TGTGCCATCAGGCGCTCCTATAATTCACCCCTCCACTTT.

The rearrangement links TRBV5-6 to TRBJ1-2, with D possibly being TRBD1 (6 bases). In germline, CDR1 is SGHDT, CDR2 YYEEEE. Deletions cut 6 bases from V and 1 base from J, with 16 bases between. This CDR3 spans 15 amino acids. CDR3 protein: CASIEDRTYNYGYTF. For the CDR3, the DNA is TGTGCCAGCATAGAAGACAGGACTTATAACTATGGCTACACCTTC.

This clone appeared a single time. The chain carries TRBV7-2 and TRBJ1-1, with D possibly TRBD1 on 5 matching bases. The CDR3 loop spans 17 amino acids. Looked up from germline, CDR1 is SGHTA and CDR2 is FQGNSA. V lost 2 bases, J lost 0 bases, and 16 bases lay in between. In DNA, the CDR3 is TGTGCCAGCAGCTTAAGGGTCGGTGACAGAATGAACACTGAAGCTTTCTTT. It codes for CASSLRVGDRMNTEAFF.

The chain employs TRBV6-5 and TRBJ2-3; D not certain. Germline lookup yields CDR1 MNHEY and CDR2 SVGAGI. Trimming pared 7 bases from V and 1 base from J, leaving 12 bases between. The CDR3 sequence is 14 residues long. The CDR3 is CASTQTVRTDTQYF. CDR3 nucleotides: TGTGCCAGCACCCAAACTGTCCGCACAGATACGCAGTATTTT.

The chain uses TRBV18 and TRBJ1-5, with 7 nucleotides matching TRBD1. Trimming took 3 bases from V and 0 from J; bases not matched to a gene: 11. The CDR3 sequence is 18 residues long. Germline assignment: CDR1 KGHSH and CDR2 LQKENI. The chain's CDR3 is CASSPVQNRGYSNQPQHF. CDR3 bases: TGTGCCAGCTCACCCGTACAGAACAGGGGATATAGCAATCAGCCCCAGCATTTT.

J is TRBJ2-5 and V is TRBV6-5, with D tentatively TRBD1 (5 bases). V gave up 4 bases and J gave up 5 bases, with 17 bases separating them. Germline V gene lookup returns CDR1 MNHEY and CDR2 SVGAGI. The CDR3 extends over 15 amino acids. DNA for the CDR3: TGTGCCAGCAGTTTGAACAGCCAGGGTGGGGAGACCCAGTACTTC. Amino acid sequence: CASSLNSQGGETQYF.

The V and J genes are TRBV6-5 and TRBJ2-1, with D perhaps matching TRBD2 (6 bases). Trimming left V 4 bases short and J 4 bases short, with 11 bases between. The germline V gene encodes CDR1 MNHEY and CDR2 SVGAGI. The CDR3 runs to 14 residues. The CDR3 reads CASSLAGRYNEQFF. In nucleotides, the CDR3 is TGTGCCAGCAGTTTAGCCGGGAGATACAATGAGCAGTTCTTC.

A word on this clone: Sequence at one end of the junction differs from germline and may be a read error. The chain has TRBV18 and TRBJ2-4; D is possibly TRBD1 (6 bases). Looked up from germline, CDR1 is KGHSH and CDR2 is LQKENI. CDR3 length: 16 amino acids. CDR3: CASSPGDRTAENIQYF. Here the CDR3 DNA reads TGTGCCAGCTCACCAGGGGACCGGACAGCCGAAAACATTCAGTACTTC.